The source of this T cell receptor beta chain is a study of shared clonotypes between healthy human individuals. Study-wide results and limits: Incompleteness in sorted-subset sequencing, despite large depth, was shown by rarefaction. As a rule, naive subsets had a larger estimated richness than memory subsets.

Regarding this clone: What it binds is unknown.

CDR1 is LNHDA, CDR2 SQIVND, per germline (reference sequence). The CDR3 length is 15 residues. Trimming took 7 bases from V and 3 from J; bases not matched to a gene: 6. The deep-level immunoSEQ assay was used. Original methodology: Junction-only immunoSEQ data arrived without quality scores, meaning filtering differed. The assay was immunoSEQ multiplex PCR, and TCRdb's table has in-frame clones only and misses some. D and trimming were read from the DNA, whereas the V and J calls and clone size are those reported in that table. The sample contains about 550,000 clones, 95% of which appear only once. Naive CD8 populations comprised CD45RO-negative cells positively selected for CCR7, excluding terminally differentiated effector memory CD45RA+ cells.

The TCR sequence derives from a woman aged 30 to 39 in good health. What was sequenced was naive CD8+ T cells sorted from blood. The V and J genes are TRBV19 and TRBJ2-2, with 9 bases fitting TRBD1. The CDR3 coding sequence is TGTGCCAGTATCTGGGGACAGGGTGACACCGGGGAGCTGTTTTTT. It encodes CASIWGQGDTGELFF. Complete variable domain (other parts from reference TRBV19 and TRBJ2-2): DGGITQSPKYLFRKEGQNVTLSCEQNLNHDAMYWYRQDPGQGLRLIYYSQIVNDFQKGDIAEGYSVSREKKESFPLTVTSAQKNPTAFYLCASIWGQGDTGELFFGEGSRLTVL.